The sample holds a few counts of the clone carrying this T cell receptor beta chain. The antigen is undetermined. These data originate in a study of T-cell memory formation after mild COVID-19. General observations from the study: Chiefly within CM and EM were the contracting CD4+ clones; CD8+ ones were within EMRA.

Each CDR3 protein gets one entry after TCRdb re-called the 5' RACE reads with MiXCR. The sample lists roughly 450,000 distinct CDR3 sequences; more than 15% were seen once. Source material: PBMCs or a T cell subset sorted from them (not recorded which). The clonotype was recovered from a man aged 18 to 30 who had mild COVID-19 (a few samples of this study predate the infection). Cell type and time point are not known.

In DNA form, the CDR3 reads TGCAGCGGGGAAGATCAGGGCTCCGAGTTCTTC. It specifies CSGEDQGSEFF. The genes are TRBV29-1 and TRBJ2-1; tentatively, D is TRBD1 (5 bases). Germline V gene lookup returns CDR1 SQVTM and CDR2 ANQGSEA. Trimming took 7 bases from V and 14 from J, leaving 18 bases between them. The CDR3 totals 11 residues.